The clone carrying this T cell receptor (beta chain) was seen at least ten times. These data come from a study of identical twins. TCRdb reanalysed the 5' RACE reads using MiXCR and keeps one entry per CDR3 protein. The top ten hold 4% to 5.5% of the sample, which has 650,000 to 750,000 distinct CDR3 sequences, roughly 20% seen once. Each donor (without exception) was a healthy Caucasian. These data also formed part of another study, on T cells expressing NK-cell markers.

This receptor was identified in a woman under 30 in good health. The sequenced material came from PBMCs.

The CDR3 here is CASSPGGLPHTGLYF. The CDR3 coding sequence is TGCGCCAGCAGCCCGGGGGGACTCCCGCATACTGGATTGTATTTT. The chain is built from TRBV4-1 and TRBJ2-3; 7 nucleotides agree with TRBD2. V was pared by 4 bases and J by 14 bases, with 18 bases of the junction left unmatched. This CDR3 has 15 residues. Germline loops: CDR1 MGHRA, CDR2 YSYEKL.